The T cell receptor beta chain described here comes from a study of blood T cell repertoires in COVID-19. Study context: Nucleic acid was either cDNA or gDNA, and it came from T cells, B-cell-depleted T cells, or PBMCs.

CDR1 and CDR2 (germline): SGHKS, YYEKEE (reference sequence). Trimming removed 4 bases from V and 4 bases from J, with 14 bases in between. This CDR3 comprises 14 residues. Some clones are missing from TCRdb's copy, which holds only in-frame ones; the method was immunoSEQ multiplex PCR. The sample has 190,000 or so clones, around 81% seen once. Recovered Cohort 3 donors showed two negative PCRs, clearance, or symptom resolution. The rearrangement uses TRBV5-5 and TRBJ1-2; tentative D call: TRBD1 (5 bases). This TCR was recovered from a man aged 35-49 years who had recovered from COVID-19. Sequencing was carried out using PBMCs or T cells enriched from blood (not recorded which). The DNA of the CDR3 is TGTGCCAGCAGCCACGTGGGGCAAATCTATGGCTACACCTTC. Its protein product is CASSHVGQIYGYTF.